This T cell receptor beta chain is drawn from a study of beta chain features in type 1 diabetes. The CDR3 is made up of 18 amino acids. V lost 3 bases, J lost 0 bases, and 6 bases stayed unmatched. Looked up from germline, CDR1 is ENHRY and CDR2 is SYGVKD. Sampling consisted of one heparinised blood draw per donor, averaging around 120 mL. Findings of the study overall: In every one of the four CD4+ subsets, TCRB CDR3s were moderately but significantly shorter in Type 1 diabetes patients. There was a possibility that cDNA sequencing over-represented cells with high TCR expression.

Reverse transcribing all isolated RNA meant expressed TCRB transcripts were sequenced. Data came from immunoSEQ multiplex PCR; TCRdb stores just in-frame clones and leaves some out. The data contain almost 250,000 clones, 14% of them singletons. Points on this clone: Its antigen is not identified.

The rearrangement joins TRBV10-3 to TRBJ2-6, with 9 bases matching TRBD1. This TCR was recovered from a woman aged 35 to 49 in good health. The sample consisted of naive CD4+ T cells from blood. CDR3 region: CAISDMGQGFSGANVLTF. The CDR3 DNA sequence: TGTGCCATCAGTGATATGGGACAGGGCTTCTCTGGGGCCAACGTCCTGACTTTC.